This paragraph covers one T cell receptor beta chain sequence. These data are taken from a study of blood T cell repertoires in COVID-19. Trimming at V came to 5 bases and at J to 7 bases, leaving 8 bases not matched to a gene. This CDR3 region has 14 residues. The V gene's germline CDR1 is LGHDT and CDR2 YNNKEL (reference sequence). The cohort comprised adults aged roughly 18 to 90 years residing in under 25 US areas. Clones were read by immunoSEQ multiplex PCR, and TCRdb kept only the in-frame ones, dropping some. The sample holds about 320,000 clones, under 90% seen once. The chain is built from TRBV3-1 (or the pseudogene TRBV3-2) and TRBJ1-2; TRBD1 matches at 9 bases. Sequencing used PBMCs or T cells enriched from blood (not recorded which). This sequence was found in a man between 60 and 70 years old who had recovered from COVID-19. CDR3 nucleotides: TGTGCCAGCAGCTGGACAGGGGATAGAGGTGGCTACACCTTC. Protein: CASSWTGDRGGYTF.